The 10 T cell receptor beta chains presented below share a single source sample, sequenced in a study of T cells in Graves' hyperthyroidism and ophthalmopathy. Amplification targeted TCR beta CDR3 regions from RNA transcripts. First-round RT-PCR with HTBI primers amplified the TCR CDR3 region. MiXCR was run by TCRdb on the multiplex PCR reads, yielding one entry per CDR3 protein. This sample has 500,000 or so distinct CDR3 sequences; 15% to 20% occur once, and the top ten carry around 17%. Material for sequencing was blood. These receptors were collected from a woman younger than 30 with Graves' ophthalmopathy.

V and J are TRBV7-2 and TRBJ1-5; no clear D gene. V lost 1 base and J 0 bases, leaving 7 bases between the germline ends. Per germline, CDR1 SGHTA and CDR2 FQGNSA. The CDR3 spans 15 residues. CDR3 bases: TGTGCCAGCAGCTTAGAGACTACTAGCAATCAGCCCCAGCATTTT. Residues: CASSLETTSNQPQHF.

This chain links TRBV19 with TRBJ2-1, with 9 bases lining up with TRBD1. Germline trimming cut 6 bases from V and 8 bases from J; bases unmatched to any gene: 8. The germline V gene encodes CDR1 LNHDA and CDR2 SQIVND (reference sequence). CDR3 length equals 14 residues. CDR3 DNA: TGTGCCAGTAGAAGGGACAGGGAGGCCCATGAGCAGTTCTTC. It encodes CASRRDREAHEQFF.

V usage is TRBV4-1 and J usage is TRBJ1-3; no clear D. Germline loops: CDR1 MGHRA, CDR2 YSYEKL. The CDR3 is 17 amino acids. Trimming stripped 4 bases from V and 0 bases from J, with 16 bases between. In DNA, the CDR3 is TGCGCCAGCAGCCGAACTCCGGACCGAAGCTCTGGAAACACCATATATTTT. This sequence encodes CASSRTPDRSSGNTIYF.

In this sample, this clonotype turned up many times. The chain couples TRBV6-1 to TRBJ2-1; 7 bases map to TRBD1. V dropped 5 bases and J dropped 6; count of bases not matched to a gene: 1. The CDR3 consists of 12 residues. The germline V gene has CDR1 MNHNS and CDR2 SASEGT. Here the CDR3 DNA reads TGTGCCAGCAGTCGGACAGGCAATGAGCAGTTCTTC. Protein product: CASSRTGNEQFF.

This clonotype was detected many times. V is TRBV2 and J is TRBJ2-2; 11 bases are shared with TRBD2. The V and J ends lost 10 bases and 1 base, in that order; junction bases with no gene match: 5. Germline-derived CDR1 and CDR2 are SNHLY and FYNNEI. CDR3 length: 15 residues. CDR3: CATVTSGRNTGELFF. DNA for the CDR3: TGTGCCACCGTTACTAGCGGGAGGAACACCGGGGAGCTGTTTTTT.

J is TRBJ2-1 and V is TRBV5-1; tentatively, D is TRBD2 (6 bases). Trimming took off 4 bases at V and 0 bases at J, with 14 bases between the two ends. Germline assignment: CDR1 SGHRS and CDR2 YFSETQ. This CDR3 has 16 residues. This CDR3 reads CASSPRGSASYNEQFF. As DNA, the CDR3 is TGCGCCAGCAGCCCCCGGGGGTCGGCCTCCTACAATGAGCAGTTCTTC.

The table lists this clonotype with a few counts. The rearrangement uses TRBV30 and TRBJ2-3; the match to TRBD1 covers 9 bases. The trim removed 0 bases at V and 4 bases at J, leaving 5 bases unmatched. The CDR3 extends over 15 amino acids. In germline, CDR1 is GTSNPN, CDR2 SVGIG (reference sequence). Here the CDR3 DNA reads TGTGCCTGGAGTGTAGGGGACAGGGAGGCAGATACGCAGTATTTT. Its translation: CAWSVGDREADTQYF.

V and J are TRBV6-1 and TRBJ2-5, with D possibly TRBD1 on 5 matching bases. The V and J ends lost 1 base and 4 bases respectively, with 10 bases between them. The CDR3 consists of 14 residues. Germline CDR1 is MNHNS and CDR2 is SASEGT. The CDR3 sequence: CASSEDQGPETQYF. CDR3 nucleotides: TGTGCCAGCAGTGAAGACCAGGGCCCAGAGACCCAGTACTTC.

The table lists this clonotype with many counts. V gene TRBV20-1 combines with J gene TRBJ1-5; TRBD1 might be the D (6 bases). Germline CDR1 DFQATT, CDR2 SNEGSKA (reference sequence). There are 16 residues in the CDR3. Trimming shortened V by 6 bases and J by 2 bases, and 20 bases separated the two germline ends. CDR3 in amino acids: CSAHNPQGIGNQPQHF. CDR3 nucleotides: TGCAGTGCCCACAATCCACAGGGAATTGGCAATCAGCCCCAGCATTTT.

This clonotype was seen a single time. The chain carries TRBV11-2 and TRBJ2-3, with TRBD2 matching 13 bases. This CDR3 has 15 residues. Trimming took 5 bases from V and 6 from J; bases not matched to a gene: 5. Germline V CDR1 and CDR2: SGHAT, FQNNGV. CDR3 bases: TGTGCCAGCAGCCGGGGACTAGCGGGGCTGGATACGCAGTATTTT. It specifies CASSRGLAGLDTQYF.